In its sample, the clone carrying this T cell receptor beta chain was seen a few times. What it binds is unknown. Donors showed nominal health when sampled, although they likely had unrecorded immune exposures. These data belong to a study of cytomegalovirus exposure and HLA in healthy donors. The CDR3 covers 14 residues. Germline values: CDR1 SGHAT, CDR2 FQNNGV. Trimming took 7 bases from V and 6 from J, leaving 19 bases between them. Study-level findings and limits: Most CMV-associated TCR beta chains were later found to appear HLA-restricted. The study designated fewer than 200 TCR beta chains cytomegalovirus-associated. Per a later analysis, fewer than 20,000 TCR beta sequences showed association with HLA alleles at 0.05 false discovery rate.

The study ran its PCR with 60 Vbeta and 13 Jbeta primers. TCRdb keeps only in-frame clones here, not all; method: immunoSEQ multiplex PCR. The sample holds some 190,000 clones, around 88% seen once. This chain joins TRBV11-2 and TRBJ2-7; a possible D gene is TRBD2 (6 bases). Material for sequencing was PBMCs. The source of this sequence is a man aged 35 to 55 in good health and CMV-seropositive. The CDR3 nucleotides read TGTGCCAGCAACCCGACTAGATCGAATACCGAGCAGTACTTC. This encodes CASNPTRSNTEQYF.